This T cell receptor (beta chain) was profiled in a study of shared clonotypes between healthy human individuals. Study as a whole: Researchers assigned three CD4 naive, three CD4 memory, two CD8 naive and one CD8 memory plate to each donor.

Regarding the study as a whole: Shared clonotypes: roughly 4.5% naive CD4, roughly 4% naive CD8, roughly 2.4% memory CD4, about 0.4% memory CD8.

Note on this clone: Its antigen is as yet unknown.

The germline V gene encodes CDR1 MDHEN and CDR2 SYDVKM. Trimming removed 5 bases from V and 4 bases from J; junction bases left unmatched: 4. This CDR3 spans 13 amino acids. Original processing methods: There were no quality scores in the junction-only immunoSEQ sequences, so filtering differed. The protocol was immunoSEQ multiplex PCR, while the TCRdb copy is restricted to in-frame clones and leaves out a portion. The D gene and trimming were derived from the DNA, and the V and J assignments and clone size from that table. This repertoire shows some 1,900,000 clones, around 96% found once; its top ten account for less than 1.5%. In the naive CD8 group, cells lacked CD45RO and were positively selected for CCR7, so terminally differentiated effector memory CD45RA+ cells were left out.

The sequence came from a man aged 18 to 29 in good health. Sequenced material: naive CD8+ T cells sorted from blood. This chain links TRBV28 with TRBJ2-5, with 7 bases matching TRBD1. The CDR3 loop is CASSPTGLETQYF. The CDR3 DNA reads TGTGCCAGCAGTCCGACAGGGCTAGAGACCCAGTACTTC. The whole variable domain, remainder taken from reference TRBV28 and TRBJ2-5, is DVKVTQSSRYLVKRTGEKVFLECVQDMDHENMFWYRQDPGLGLRLIYFSYDVKMKEKGDIPEGYSVSREKKERFSLILESASTNQTSMYLCASSPTGLETQYFGPGTRLLVL.